A selection of T cell receptor beta chains follows, all from one sample in a study of CD8 T cells in Susac syndrome. One entry per CDR3 protein, called by TCRdb with MiXCR from the immunoSEQ multiplex PCR reads. The sample has tens of thousands of distinct CDR3 sequences, about 95% seen once; the top ten hold roughly 0.3%. The sample comprised CD4+ T cells from PBMCs. The receptor set was obtained from a human donor with Susac syndrome. Both conserved end residues are part of each CDR3. The D gene is left open where the match is weak. Some rows have no size entry. The others give once, few or many, or a class for an expanded clone.

j_gene: TRBJ1-4; v_gene: TRBV27; abundance: -; d_gene: -; CDR3nt: TGTGCCAGCAGTACAATGAGGGGGGACGAAAAACTGTTTTTT; CDR3aa: CASSTMRGDEKLFF
j_gene: TRBJ1-3; v_gene: TRBV28; abundance: -; d_gene: TRBD1; CDR3nt: TGTGCCAGCAGTTCCACCCCGGACAGGGAGCCTGGAAACACCATATATTTT; CDR3aa: CASSSTPDREPGNTIYF
j_gene: TRBJ2-7; v_gene: TRBV5-1; abundance: -; d_gene: TRBD1; CDR3nt: TGCGCCAGCAGCTCCGCCGGGACAGGGGTGGGCGAGCAGTACTTC; CDR3aa: CASSSAGTGVGEQYF
j_gene: TRBJ2-2; v_gene: TRBV29-1; abundance: -; d_gene: TRBD2; CDR3nt: TGCAGCGTGGTTAGCGGGGGGTCGAACACCGGGGAGCTGTTTTTT; CDR3aa: CSVVSGGSNTGELFF
j_gene: TRBJ2-1; v_gene: TRBV24-1; abundance: -; d_gene: TRBD1; CDR3nt: TGTGCCACCAGTGACCCTGGGACAGGGGAGTCCCTCAATGAGCAGTTCTTC; CDR3aa: CATSDPGTGESLNEQFF
j_gene: TRBJ2-7; v_gene: TRBV7-9; abundance: -; d_gene: TRBD2; CDR3nt: TGTGCCAGCAGCTCTAGCGGGGGGGCCCAAGAGCAGTACTTC; CDR3aa: CASSSSGGAQEQYF
j_gene: TRBJ2-6; v_gene: TRBV12-3/TRBV12-4; abundance: -; d_gene: -; CDR3nt: TGTGCCAGCAGTTTAACGAGCTCTGGGGCCAACGTCCTGACTTTC; CDR3aa: CASSLTSSGANVLTF
j_gene: TRBJ2-1; v_gene: TRBV20-1; abundance: -; d_gene: TRBD2; CDR3nt: TGCAGTGCTAGGGAGGAAAGACTAGCGGGGGGGCTTGATGAGCAGTTCTTC; CDR3aa: CSAREERLAGGLDEQFF
j_gene: TRBJ1-1; v_gene: TRBV7-9; abundance: -; d_gene: -; CDR3nt: TGTGCCAGCAGCCCGCGACAGGAGAGGTACACTGAAGCTTTCTTT; CDR3aa: CASSPRQERYTEAFF
j_gene: TRBJ1-1; v_gene: TRBV30; abundance: -; d_gene: -; CDR3nt: TGTGCCTCAGCACGGGACACTGAAGCTTTCTTT; CDR3aa: CASARDTEAFF
j_gene: TRBJ1-6; v_gene: TRBV30; abundance: -; d_gene: TRBD1; CDR3nt: TGTGCCTGGACCCAAGGACAGGTTAATTCACCCCTCCACTTT; CDR3aa: CAWTQGQVNSPLHF
j_gene: TRBJ1-5; v_gene: TRBV7-2; abundance: -; d_gene: -; CDR3nt: TGTGCCAGCAGCCCCCGAGGCAATCAGCCCCAGCATTTT; CDR3aa: CASSPRGNQPQHF
j_gene: TRBJ1-6; v_gene: TRBV6-2/TRBV6-3; abundance: -; d_gene: -; CDR3nt: TGTGCCAGCAGACCTTCCTTAGGAGACGTTTCACCCCTCCACTTT; CDR3aa: CASRPSLGDVSPLHF
j_gene: TRBJ2-3; v_gene: TRBV3-1; abundance: -; d_gene: -; CDR3nt: TGTGCCAGCACCCGTGGGGCTAGCACAGATACGCAGTATTTT; CDR3aa: CASTRGASTDTQYF
j_gene: TRBJ2-7; v_gene: TRBV9; abundance: -; d_gene: -; CDR3nt: TGTGCCAGCAGCCCAGCGCCGGGTTCCTACGAGCAGTACTTC; CDR3aa: CASSPAPGSYEQYF
j_gene: TRBJ1-2; v_gene: TRBV7-8; abundance: -; d_gene: -; CDR3nt: TGTGCCAGCAGCTTGTTTGGAGGGGCGGACTATGGCTACACCTTC; CDR3aa: CASSLFGGADYGYTF
j_gene: TRBJ2-1; v_gene: TRBV7-2; abundance: -; d_gene: -; CDR3nt: TGTGCCAGCAGCTTAGGAGGGGGTGGCTACAATGAGCAGTTCTTC; CDR3aa: CASSLGGGGYNEQFF
j_gene: TRBJ2-5; v_gene: TRBV11-2; abundance: -; d_gene: TRBD2; CDR3nt: TGTGCCAGCAGTCAAGCCAGCGGGGAAGAGACCCAGTACTTC; CDR3aa: CASSQASGEETQYF
j_gene: TRBJ1-2; v_gene: TRBV5-4; abundance: -; d_gene: -; CDR3nt: TGTGCCAGCAGCTCAAGAGTGGGGAGAGCGGGCTATGGCTACACCTTC; CDR3aa: CASSSRVGRAGYGYTF
j_gene: TRBJ2-1; v_gene: TRBV11-1; abundance: -; d_gene: -; CDR3nt: TGTGCCAGCAGCGTCTACGGGGGGCTAACCTACAATGAGCAGTTCTTC; CDR3aa: CASSVYGGLTYNEQFF
j_gene: TRBJ2-5; v_gene: TRBV20-1; abundance: -; d_gene: -; CDR3nt: TGCAGTGCTAGTAAGGGGGAAGAGACCCAGTACTTC; CDR3aa: CSASKGEETQYF
j_gene: TRBJ2-7; v_gene: TRBV30; abundance: -; d_gene: -; CDR3nt: TGTGCCTGGAAGCCCGGGACAAGGGGCATGAACGAGCAGTACTTC; CDR3aa: CAWKPGTRGMNEQYF
j_gene: TRBJ1-1; v_gene: TRBV20-1; abundance: -; d_gene: -; CDR3nt: TGCAGTGCTCCGGGTACCGATTCGGCGGTGAACACTGAAGCTTTCTTT; CDR3aa: CSAPGTDSAVNTEAFF
j_gene: TRBJ1-1; v_gene: TRBV5-4; abundance: once; d_gene: -; CDR3nt: TGTGCCAGCAGCTTCAGTCGAGACACTGAAGCTTTCTTT; CDR3aa: CASSFSRDTEAFF
j_gene: TRBJ2-7; v_gene: TRBV20-1; abundance: once; d_gene: -; CDR3nt: TGCAGTGCTAGGCAGGTGGCCTACGAGCAGTACTTC; CDR3aa: CSARQVAYEQYF
j_gene: TRBJ2-7; v_gene: TRBV20-1; abundance: -; d_gene: -; CDR3nt: TGCAGTGCTAGAGTCCCGGGTACATACGAGCAGTACTTC; CDR3aa: CSARVPGTYEQYF
j_gene: TRBJ2-6; v_gene: TRBV14; abundance: -; d_gene: -; CDR3nt: TGTGCCAGCAGCCAAGTCCTAGGCTCTGGGGCCAACGTCCTGACTTTC; CDR3aa: CASSQVLGSGANVLTF
j_gene: TRBJ2-3; v_gene: TRBV5-4; abundance: -; d_gene: -; CDR3nt: TGTGCCAGCAGCTTAAGCAGGCCCACAGATACGCAGTATTTT; CDR3aa: CASSLSRPTDTQYF
j_gene: TRBJ2-3; v_gene: TRBV9; abundance: -; d_gene: -; CDR3nt: TGTGCCAGCAGCGTAGGGTCAGATACGCAGTATTTT; CDR3aa: CASSVGSDTQYF
j_gene: TRBJ2-5; v_gene: TRBV9; abundance: -; d_gene: TRBD2; CDR3nt: TGTGCCAGCAGCGTAACGACTAGCGGGGGGACCCAGTACTTC; CDR3aa: CASSVTTSGGTQYF
j_gene: TRBJ1-2; v_gene: TRBV28; abundance: -; d_gene: -; CDR3nt: TGTGCCAGCGGGGAATTGGACACTAGGGGCTACACCTTC; CDR3aa: CASGELDTRGYTF
j_gene: TRBJ1-2; v_gene: TRBV30; abundance: -; d_gene: -; CDR3nt: TGTGCCTGGCTAACATCGACAGCGAGATATGGCTACACCTTC; CDR3aa: CAWLTSTARYGYTF
j_gene: TRBJ2-3; v_gene: TRBV24-1; abundance: -; d_gene: -; CDR3nt: TGTGCCTCGCAAGGGGGAGATACGCAGTATTTT; CDR3aa: CASQGGDTQYF
j_gene: TRBJ2-7; v_gene: TRBV9; abundance: -; d_gene: -; CDR3nt: TGTGCCAGCAGCGTAGGGGGGGGCGTCATCGAGCAGTACTTC; CDR3aa: CASSVGGGVIEQYF
j_gene: TRBJ1-5; v_gene: TRBV15; abundance: -; d_gene: -; CDR3nt: TGTGCCACCAGTGCAGGCAGGGATCAGCCCCAGCATTTT; CDR3aa: CATSAGRDQPQHF
j_gene: TRBJ1-2; v_gene: TRBV2; abundance: once; d_gene: TRBD1; CDR3nt: TGTGCCAGCACCGACAGGGTAGATGGCTACACCTTC; CDR3aa: CASTDRVDGYTF
j_gene: TRBJ2-2; v_gene: TRBV10-3; abundance: -; d_gene: -; CDR3nt: TGTGCCATCGGGGTGGCCGGGGAGCTGTTTTTT; CDR3aa: CAIGVAGELFF